One and the same sample provided the 17 T cell receptor beta chains below, sequenced in a study of blood T cell repertoires in COVID-19. TCRdb's copy holds only in-frame clones and misses some; the assay was immunoSEQ multiplex PCR. The sample contains some 96,000 clones, roughly 79% of which appear only once. Sequenced: peripheral blood. The source of these receptors is an older man with active or convalescent COVID-19.

The rearrangement links TRBV18 to TRBJ2-2; TRBD1 agrees at 7 bases. The CDR3 length is 16 residues. CDR1 is KGHSH, CDR2 LQKENI, per germline. With V trimmed by 0 bases and J by 2 bases, 3 bases remained unmatched. CDR3 amino acids: CASSPPNRGNTGELFF. DNA for the CDR3: TGTGCCAGCTCACCACCGAACAGGGGTAACACCGGGGAGCTGTTTTTT.

In its sample, this clone was seen once. The J gene is TRBJ2-3, the V gene TRBV7-3; 12 nucleotides match TRBD2. Germline loops: CDR1 SGHTA, CDR2 FQGTGA. CDR3 length: 14 residues. Losses at the gene ends were 2 bases for V and 8 bases for J; bases not matched to a gene: 2. CDR3 sequence: CASSLGLAGSTQYF. The CDR3 DNA sequence: TGTGCCAGCAGCTTAGGACTAGCGGGGTCTACGCAGTATTTT.

This chain connects TRBV7-2 to TRBJ1-1, with TRBD1 matching 7 bases. Germline CDR1 and CDR2: SGHTA and FQGNSA. The CDR3 spans 13 residues. V lost 5 bases to trimming and J lost 5 bases; unmatched junction nucleotides: 5. The CDR3 coding sequence is TGTGCCAGCAGCCAGGGACAGCGAACTGAAGCTTTCTTT. This sequence encodes CASSQGQRTEAFF.

The count of this clone is one. The rearrangement joins TRBV6-1 to TRBJ1-5; 7 bases map to TRBD1. Germline V gene sequence: CDR1 MNHNS, CDR2 SASEGT. CDR3 length equals 17 residues. The V segment lost 1 base and the J segment 0 bases; nucleotides outside the gene matches: 6. CDR3: CASSEGGTVYSNQPQHF. The CDR3 nucleotides are TGTGCCAGCAGTGAAGGGGGGACAGTATATAGCAATCAGCCCCAGCATTTT.

The J gene is TRBJ1-2, the V gene TRBV29-1; no clear D. Trimming left V 4 bases short and J 0 bases short, with 9 bases between. Germline loops: CDR1 SQVTM, CDR2 ANQGSEA. CDR3 length equals 13 residues. CDR3 bases: TGCAGCGTTGTTAATCCCCCTAACTATGGCTACACCTTC. Its translation is CSVVNPPNYGYTF.

The chain uses TRBV30 and TRBJ2-3; TRBD1 aligns across 7 bases. The junction had 8 bases not matched to a gene; V was cut back by 4 bases and J by 1 base. Germline V CDR1 and CDR2: GTSNPN, SVGIG (reference sequence). The CDR3 is made up of 15 amino acids. The CDR3 DNA follows: TGTGCCTGGAACCGGGACAGCGCAGGCACAGATACGCAGTATTTT. Its protein is CAWNRDSAGTDTQYF.

For the CDR3, the DNA is TGTGCCAGCAGCCTCTATCAGACAGGGAATGAGCAGTTCTTC. Translation gives CASSLYQTGNEQFF. This rearrangement joins TRBV3-1 (or the pseudogene TRBV3-2) to TRBJ2-1; 7 bases are shared with TRBD1. V trimming: 4 bases; J trimming: 7 bases; junction bases outside the gene matches: 7. The V gene's germline CDR1 is LGHDT and CDR2 YNNKEL (reference sequence). The CDR3 extends over 14 amino acids.

This rearrangement joins TRBV19 to TRBJ1-1; 11 bases map to TRBD1. The CDR3 runs to 13 residues. Germline CDR1 and CDR2: LNHDA and SQIVND (reference sequence). The junction had 3 bases not matched to a gene; V was cut back by 1 base and J by 11 bases. CDR3 coding DNA: TGTGCCAGTAGTATAGGGACAGGGGGCTTGGCTTTCTTT. Translating gives CASSIGTGGLAFF.

This clone was seen many times. The chain employs TRBV5-8 and TRBJ2-3, with 10 bases aligning to TRBD2. The CDR3 sequence is 17 residues long. Germline assignment: CDR1 SGHTS and CDR2 YDEGEE. Trimming took 0 bases from V and 0 from J; bases not matched to a gene: 4. The CDR3 loop reads CASSLDVAGGSTDTQYF. CDR3 coding DNA: TGTGCCAGCAGCTTGGACGTAGCGGGGGGTAGCACAGATACGCAGTATTTT.

The chain carries TRBV5-5 and TRBJ1-1, with TRBD1 matching 10 bases. The junction had 4 bases not matched to a gene; V was cut back by 3 bases and J by 2 bases. CDR1 SGHKS and CDR2 YYEKEE come from the germline V gene (reference sequence). This CDR3 region has 15 residues. The CDR3 DNA reads as TGTGCCAGCAGCTGGACAGGGGGACAAAACACTGAAGCTTTCTTT. This sequence encodes CASSWTGGQNTEAFF.

This chain uses TRBV29-1 with TRBJ2-3; TRBD2 matches 9 bases. CDR3 length: 14 residues. The V and J ends lost 6 bases and 4 bases, in that order; junction bases with no gene match: 8. Per germline, CDR1 SQVTM and CDR2 ANQGSEA. The DNA of the CDR3 is TGCAGCGTGGTTAGCGGGAGTGGGGCAGATACGCAGTATTTT. Its protein product is CSVVSGSGADTQYF.

This chain connects TRBV6-5 to TRBJ2-7; D may be TRBD2 (5 bases). V was cut by 7 bases and J by 4 bases, with 11 bases left in between. The germline V gene encodes CDR1 MNHEY and CDR2 SVGAGI. This CDR3 contains 12 residues. The CDR3 sequence is CASTGNGYEQYF. The CDR3 DNA is TGTGCCAGCACGGGGAATGGTTACGAGCAGTACTTC.

The chain links TRBV6-5 to TRBJ1-6; 9 positions agree with TRBD1. The length of the CDR3 is 13 residues. With V trimmed by 9 bases and J by 7 bases, 4 bases remained unmatched. Germline V gene sequence: CDR1 MNHEY, CDR2 SVGAGI. The CDR3 bases are TGTGCCAGTCACAGGGGGCGAAATTCACCCCTCCACTTT. This gives the protein CASHRGRNSPLHF.

This clone was found a few times. V is TRBV6-5 and J is TRBJ1-5, with a possible D match to TRBD1 (5 bases). Trimming removed 6 bases at V and 3 bases at J, with 12 bases between. The CDR3 is 14 amino acids. Germline lookup yields CDR1 MNHEY and CDR2 SVGAGI. CDR3 protein: CASSPGGYNQPQHF. The CDR3 DNA sequence: TGTGCCAGCAGCCCCGGGGGGTACAATCAGCCCCAGCATTTT.

The chain has TRBV7-9 and TRBJ2-3; TRBD1 matches at 8 bases. V lost 4 bases and J lost 5; bases outside the gene matches: 11. The CDR3 extends over 16 amino acids. The germline gives CDR1 SEHNR, CDR2 FQNEAQ (reference sequence). The CDR3 spells CASSSTGTGLGDTQYF. The DNA of the CDR3 is TGTGCCAGCAGCTCTACCGGGACAGGCCTTGGAGATACGCAGTATTTT.

The chain has TRBV27 and TRBJ1-4; D gene ambiguous. V was trimmed by 5 bases and J by 2 bases, leaving 6 bases between them. The CDR3 extends over 13 amino acids. Germline lookup yields CDR1 MNHEY and CDR2 SMNVEV (reference sequence). CDR3 bases: TGTGCCAGCAGTCCGTATACTAATGAAAAACTGTTTTTT. Its protein is CASSPYTNEKLFF. The variable domain in full, with the rest retrieved from reference TRBV27 and TRBJ1-4, is EAQVTQNPRYLITVTGKKLTVTCSQNMNHEYMSWYRQDPGLGLRQIYYSMNVEVTDKGDVPEGYKVSRKEKRNFPLILESPSPNQTSLYFCASSPYTNEKLFFGSGTQLSVL.

The rearrangement links TRBV9 to TRBJ1-4; no clear D gene. The CDR3 contains 16 residues. Germline values: CDR1 SGDLS, CDR2 YYNGEE. Trimming removed 0 bases at V and 2 bases at J, with 11 bases between. CDR3 in amino acids: CASSVESHGTNEKLFF. CDR3 nucleotides: TGTGCCAGCAGCGTAGAATCTCACGGGACTAATGAAAAACTGTTTTTT.